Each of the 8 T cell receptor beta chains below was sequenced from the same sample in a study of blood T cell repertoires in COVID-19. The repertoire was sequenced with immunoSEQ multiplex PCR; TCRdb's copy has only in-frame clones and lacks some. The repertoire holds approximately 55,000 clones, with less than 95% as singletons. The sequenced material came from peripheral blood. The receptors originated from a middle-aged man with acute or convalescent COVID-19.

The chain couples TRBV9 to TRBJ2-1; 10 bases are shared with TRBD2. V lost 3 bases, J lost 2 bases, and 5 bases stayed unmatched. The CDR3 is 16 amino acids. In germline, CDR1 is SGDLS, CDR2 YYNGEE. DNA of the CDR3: TGTGCCAGCAGCGCCTTAGCGGGAGGACCCTACAATGAGCAGTTCTTC. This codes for CASSALAGGPYNEQFF.

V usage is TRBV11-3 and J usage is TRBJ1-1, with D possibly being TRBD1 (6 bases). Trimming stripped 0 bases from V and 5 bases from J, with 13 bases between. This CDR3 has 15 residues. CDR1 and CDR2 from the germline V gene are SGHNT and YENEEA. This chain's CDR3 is CASSLDRQGMTEAFF. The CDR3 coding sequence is TGTGCCAGCAGCTTAGATCGCCAGGGGATGACTGAAGCTTTCTTT.

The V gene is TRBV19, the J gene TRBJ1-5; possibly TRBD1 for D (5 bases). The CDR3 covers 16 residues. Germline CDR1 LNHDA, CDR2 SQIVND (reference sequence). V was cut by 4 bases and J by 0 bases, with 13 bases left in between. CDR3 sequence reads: CASSTGGTYSNQPQHF. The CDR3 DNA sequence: TGTGCCAGTAGTACTGGAGGGACTTATAGCAATCAGCCCCAGCATTTT.

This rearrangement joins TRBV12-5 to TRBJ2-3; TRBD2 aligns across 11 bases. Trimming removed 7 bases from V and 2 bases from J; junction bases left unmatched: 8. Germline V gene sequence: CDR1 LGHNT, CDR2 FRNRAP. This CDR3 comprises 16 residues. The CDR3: CASARNSGRATDTQYF. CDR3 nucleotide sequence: TGTGCTAGTGCCAGGAATAGCGGGAGGGCCACAGATACGCAGTATTTT.

The CDR3 DNA is TGCAGCGCCGGGACTAGGAACACAGAGGTCCATGAGCAGTTCTTC. Protein: CSAGTRNTEVHEQFF. The gene calls are TRBV29-1 and TRBJ2-1; TRBD2 matches 8 bases. CDR1 is SQVTM and CDR2 is ANQGSEA in the germline V gene. The CDR3 spans 15 residues. Trimming cost V 7 bases and J 8 bases; bases outside gene matches: 16.

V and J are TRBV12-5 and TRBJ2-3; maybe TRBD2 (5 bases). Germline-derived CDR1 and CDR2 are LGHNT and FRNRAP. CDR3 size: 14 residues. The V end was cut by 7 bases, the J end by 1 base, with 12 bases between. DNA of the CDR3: TGTGCTAGTGTAGGACTGAGACGCACAGATACGCAGTATTTT. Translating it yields CASVGLRRTDTQYF.

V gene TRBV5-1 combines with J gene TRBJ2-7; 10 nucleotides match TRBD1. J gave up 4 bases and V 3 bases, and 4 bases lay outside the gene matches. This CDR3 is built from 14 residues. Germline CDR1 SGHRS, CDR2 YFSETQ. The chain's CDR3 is CASSWRDRGYEQYF. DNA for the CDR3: TGCGCCAGCAGCTGGCGGGACAGGGGTTACGAGCAGTACTTC.

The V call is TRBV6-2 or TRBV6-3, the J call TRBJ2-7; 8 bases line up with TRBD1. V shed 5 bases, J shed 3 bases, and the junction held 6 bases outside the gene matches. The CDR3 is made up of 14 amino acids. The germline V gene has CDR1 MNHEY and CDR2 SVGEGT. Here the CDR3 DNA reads TGTGCCAGCAGTACCCGGACAGGGAACTACGAGCAGTACTTC. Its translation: CASSTRTGNYEQYF.